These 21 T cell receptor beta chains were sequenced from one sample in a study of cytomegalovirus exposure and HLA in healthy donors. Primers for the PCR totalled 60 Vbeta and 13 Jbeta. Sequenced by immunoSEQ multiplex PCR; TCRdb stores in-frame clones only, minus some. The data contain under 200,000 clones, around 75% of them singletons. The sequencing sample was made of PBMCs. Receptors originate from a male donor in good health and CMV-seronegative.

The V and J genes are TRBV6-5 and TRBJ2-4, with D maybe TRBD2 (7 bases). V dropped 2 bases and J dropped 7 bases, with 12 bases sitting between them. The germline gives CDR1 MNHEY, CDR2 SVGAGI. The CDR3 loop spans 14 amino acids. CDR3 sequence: CASSYAGASNIQYF. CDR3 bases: TGTGCCAGCAGTTACGCGGGGGCGTCGAACATTCAGTACTTC.

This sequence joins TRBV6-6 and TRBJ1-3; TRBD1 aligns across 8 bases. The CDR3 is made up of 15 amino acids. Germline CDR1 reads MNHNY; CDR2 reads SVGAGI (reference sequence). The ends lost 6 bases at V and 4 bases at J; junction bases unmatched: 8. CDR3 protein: CASSPSGGMGNTIYF. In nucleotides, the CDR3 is TGTGCCAGCAGCCCTTCAGGGGGCATGGGAAACACCATATATTTT.

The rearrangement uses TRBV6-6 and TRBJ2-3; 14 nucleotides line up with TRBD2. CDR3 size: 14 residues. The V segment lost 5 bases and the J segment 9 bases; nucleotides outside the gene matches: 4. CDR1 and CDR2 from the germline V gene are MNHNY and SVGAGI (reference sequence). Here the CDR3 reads CASSGLAGGRTQYF. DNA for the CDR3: TGTGCCAGCAGTGGACTAGCGGGAGGTAGGACGCAGTATTTT.

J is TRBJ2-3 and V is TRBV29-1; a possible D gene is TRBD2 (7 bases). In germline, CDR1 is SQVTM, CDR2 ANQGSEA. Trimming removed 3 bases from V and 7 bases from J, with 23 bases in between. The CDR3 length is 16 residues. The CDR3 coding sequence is TGCAGCGTTGAGAGGGGGGGGCTAGCGAGAACAAATACGCAGTATTTT. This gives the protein CSVERGGLARTNTQYF.

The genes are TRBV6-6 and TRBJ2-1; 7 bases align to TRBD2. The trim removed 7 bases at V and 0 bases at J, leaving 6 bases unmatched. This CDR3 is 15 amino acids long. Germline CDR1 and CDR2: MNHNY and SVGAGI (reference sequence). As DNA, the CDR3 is TGTGCCAGCATAAGAGGCGGGAGCTCCTACAATGAGCAGTTCTTC. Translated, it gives CASIRGGSSYNEQFF.

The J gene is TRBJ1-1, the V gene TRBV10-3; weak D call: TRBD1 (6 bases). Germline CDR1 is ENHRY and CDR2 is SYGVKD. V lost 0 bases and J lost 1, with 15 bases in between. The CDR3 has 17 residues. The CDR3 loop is CAISESMGVGGNTEAFF. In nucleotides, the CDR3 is TGTGCCATCAGTGAGTCGATGGGGGTAGGGGGGAACACTGAAGCTTTCTTT.

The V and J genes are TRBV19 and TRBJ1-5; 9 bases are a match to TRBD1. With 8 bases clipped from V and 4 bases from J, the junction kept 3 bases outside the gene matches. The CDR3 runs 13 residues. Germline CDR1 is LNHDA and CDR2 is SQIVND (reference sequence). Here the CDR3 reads CASSDRGNQPQHF. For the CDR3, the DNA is TGTGCCAGTTCCGACAGGGGGAATCAGCCCCAGCATTTT.

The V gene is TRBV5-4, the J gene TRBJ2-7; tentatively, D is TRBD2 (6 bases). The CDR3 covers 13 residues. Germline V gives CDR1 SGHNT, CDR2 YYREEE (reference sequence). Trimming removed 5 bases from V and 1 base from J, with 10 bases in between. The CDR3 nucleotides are TGTGCCAGCAGGCCGGGGGATTCCTACGAGCAGTACTTC. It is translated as CASRPGDSYEQYF.

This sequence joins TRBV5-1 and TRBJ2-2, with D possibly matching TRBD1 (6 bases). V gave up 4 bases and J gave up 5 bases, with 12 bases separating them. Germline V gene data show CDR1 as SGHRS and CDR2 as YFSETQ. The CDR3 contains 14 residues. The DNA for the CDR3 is TGCGCCAGCAGCATTCCCAGGGGAACCGGGGAGCTGTTTTTT. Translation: CASSIPRGTGELFF.

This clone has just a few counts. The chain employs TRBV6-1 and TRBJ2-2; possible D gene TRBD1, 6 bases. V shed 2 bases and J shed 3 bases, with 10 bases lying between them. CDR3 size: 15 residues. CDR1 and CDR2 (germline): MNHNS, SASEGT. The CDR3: CASSEHRVDTGELFF. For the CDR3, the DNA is TGTGCCAGCAGTGAACACAGGGTAGACACCGGGGAGCTGTTTTTT.

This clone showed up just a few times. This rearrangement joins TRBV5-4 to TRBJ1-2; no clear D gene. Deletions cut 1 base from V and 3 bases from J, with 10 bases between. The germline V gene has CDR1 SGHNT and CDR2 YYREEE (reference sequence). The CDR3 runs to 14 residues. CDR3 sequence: CASSLLVPDYGYTF. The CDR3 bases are TGTGCCAGCAGCTTGTTGGTCCCGGACTATGGCTACACCTTC.

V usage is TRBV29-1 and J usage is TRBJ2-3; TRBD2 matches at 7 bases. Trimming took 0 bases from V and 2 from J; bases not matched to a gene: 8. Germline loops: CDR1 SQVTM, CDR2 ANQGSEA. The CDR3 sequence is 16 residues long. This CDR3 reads CSVEDRETSLTDTQYF. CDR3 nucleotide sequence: TGCAGCGTTGAAGATCGGGAGACTAGCCTCACAGATACGCAGTATTTT.

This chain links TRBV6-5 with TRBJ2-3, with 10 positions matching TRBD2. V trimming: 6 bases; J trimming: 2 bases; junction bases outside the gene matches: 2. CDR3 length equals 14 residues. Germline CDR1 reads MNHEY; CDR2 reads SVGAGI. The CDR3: CASSSGGATDTQYF. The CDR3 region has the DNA TGTGCCAGCAGCAGCGGGGGGGCCACAGATACGCAGTATTTT.

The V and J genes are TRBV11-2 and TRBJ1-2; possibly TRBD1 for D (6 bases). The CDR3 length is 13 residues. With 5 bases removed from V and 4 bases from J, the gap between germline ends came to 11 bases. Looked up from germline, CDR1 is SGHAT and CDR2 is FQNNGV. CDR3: CASSPDSLYGYTF. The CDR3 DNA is TGTGCCAGCAGCCCGGACAGCCTCTATGGCTACACCTTC. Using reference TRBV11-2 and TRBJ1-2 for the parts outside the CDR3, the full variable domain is EAGVAQSPRYKIIEKRQSVAFWCNPISGHATLYWYQQILGQGPKLLIQFQNNGVVDDSQLPKDRFSAERLKGVDSTLKIQPAKLEDSAVYLCASSPDSLYGYTFGSGTRLTVV.

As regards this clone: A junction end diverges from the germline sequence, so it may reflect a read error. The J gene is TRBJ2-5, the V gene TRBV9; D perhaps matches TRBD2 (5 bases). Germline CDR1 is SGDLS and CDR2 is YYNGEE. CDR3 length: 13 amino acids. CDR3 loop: CASGVLAQETQYF. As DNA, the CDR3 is TGTGCCAGCGGCGTCCTAGCACAAGAGACCCAGTACTTC.

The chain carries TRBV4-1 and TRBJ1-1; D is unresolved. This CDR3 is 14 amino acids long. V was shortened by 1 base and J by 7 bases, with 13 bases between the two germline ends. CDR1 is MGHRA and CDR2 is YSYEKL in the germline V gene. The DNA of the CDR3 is TGCGCCAGCAGCCAAGTAGACGCGACACGTGAAGCTTTCTTT. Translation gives CASSQVDATREAFF.

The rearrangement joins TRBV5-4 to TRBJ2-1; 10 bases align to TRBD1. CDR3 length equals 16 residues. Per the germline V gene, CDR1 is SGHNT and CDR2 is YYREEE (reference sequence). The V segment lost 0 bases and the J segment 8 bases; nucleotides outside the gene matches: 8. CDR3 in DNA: TGTGCCAGCAGCTTGGCAGCCGGGACAGGGGTTCATGAGCAGTTCTTC. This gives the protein CASSLAAGTGVHEQFF.

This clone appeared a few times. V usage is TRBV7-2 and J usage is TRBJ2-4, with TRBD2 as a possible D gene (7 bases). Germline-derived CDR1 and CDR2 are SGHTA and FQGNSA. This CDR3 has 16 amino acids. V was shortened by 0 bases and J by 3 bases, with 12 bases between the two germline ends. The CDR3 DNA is TGTGCCAGCAGCTTAGCGGGGGGGCAGGTCAAAAACATTCAGTACTTC. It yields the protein CASSLAGGQVKNIQYF.

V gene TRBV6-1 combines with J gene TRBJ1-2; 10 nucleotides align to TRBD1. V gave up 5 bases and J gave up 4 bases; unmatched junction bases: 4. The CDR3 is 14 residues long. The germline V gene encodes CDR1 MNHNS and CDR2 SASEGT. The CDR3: CASSPTGGGYGYTF. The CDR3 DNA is TGTGCCAGCAGTCCGACAGGGGGCGGCTATGGCTACACCTTC.

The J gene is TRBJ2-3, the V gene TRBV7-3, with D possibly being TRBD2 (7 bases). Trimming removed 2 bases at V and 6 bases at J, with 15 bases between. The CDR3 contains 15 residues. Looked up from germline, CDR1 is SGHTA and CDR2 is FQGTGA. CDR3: CASSLGGAVYDTQYF. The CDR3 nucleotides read TGTGCCAGCAGCTTAGGGGGGGCAGTCTACGATACGCAGTATTTT.

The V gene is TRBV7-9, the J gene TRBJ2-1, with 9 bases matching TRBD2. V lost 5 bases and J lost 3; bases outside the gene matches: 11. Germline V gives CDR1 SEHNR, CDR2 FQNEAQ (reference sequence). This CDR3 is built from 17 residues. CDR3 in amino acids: CASSVPIAGANYNEQFF. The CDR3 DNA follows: TGTGCCAGCAGCGTCCCGATAGCGGGGGCGAACTACAATGAGCAGTTCTTC.